A selection of T cell receptor beta chains follows, all from one sample in a study of T cells in Graves' hyperthyroidism and ophthalmopathy. In TCRdb, the multiplex PCR reads were re-called with MiXCR into one record per CDR3 protein. The table shows approximately 24,000 distinct CDR3 sequences, with 45% to 50% occurring only once. What was sequenced was blood. Every receptor here comes from a woman between 35 and 50 years old with Graves' hyperthyroidism that later progressed to Graves' ophthalmopathy. Each CDR3 is given with its conserved first and last residue. The D gene is left open where the match is weak. Only part of the rows carry a size: once, few, many, or a class if the clone is expanded.

v_gene	j_gene	abundance	d_gene	CDR3nt	CDR3aa
TRBV7-6	TRBJ2-7	-	-	TGTGCCAGCAGCTTAGAAGGGGTTGGCTACGAGCAGTACTTC	CASSLEGVGYEQYF
TRBV20-1	TRBJ2-7	few	-	TGCAGTGCTAGTATCCCCCGCTACGAGCAGTACTTC	CSASIPRYEQYF
TRBV9	TRBJ1-1	few	TRBD1	TGTGCCAGCAGCGAGTCCGGGACAGCGAACACTGAAGCTTTCTTT	CASSESGTANTEAFF
TRBV20-1	TRBJ2-7	medium-sized	-	TGCAGTGCCGAACTAGGCGGGGACGAGCAGTACTTC	CSAELGGDEQYF
TRBV28	TRBJ2-7	-	-	TGTGCCAGCAGTTTCACTAACGCCTACGGGCAGTACTTC	CASSFTNAYGQYF
TRBV20-1	TRBJ2-7	-	TRBD1	TGCAGTGCACTCATCTCCGGGACAGGGGCCTACGAGCAGTACTTC	CSALISGTGAYEQYF
TRBV3-1	TRBJ2-1	many	TRBD2	TGTGCCAGCAGCCAACTAGCGGAAGGATACAATGAGCAGTTCTTC	CASSQLAEGYNEQFF
TRBV10-3	TRBJ1-2	-	TRBD1	TGTGCCATCAGTGAGTCCTACTCCGGGACAGGGAATGGCTACACCTTC	CAISESYSGTGNGYTF
TRBV29-1	TRBJ2-3	few	-	TGCAGCGTTGGTTTGGGATCTAGCACAGATACGCAGTATTTT	CSVGLGSSTDTQYF
TRBV7-9	TRBJ2-5	-	-	TGTGCCAGCAGCCCGAGGGCTGATCTCGGGACCCAGTACTTC	CASSPRADLGTQYF
TRBV5-1	TRBJ2-1	-	TRBD2	TGCGCCAGCAGCCAACTAGCGGGAGCATACAATGAGCAGTTCTTC	CASSQLAGAYNEQFF
TRBV5-4	TRBJ2-7	-	TRBD2	TGTGCCAGCAGCTTGTATAGCGGGTTTTCGGCCGAGCAGTACTTC	CASSLYSGFSAEQYF
TRBV10-3	TRBJ1-1	medium-sized	-	TGTGCCATACGGGAGCTGAACACTGAAGCTTTCTTT	CAIRELNTEAFF
TRBV2	TRBJ2-1	-	TRBD2	TGTGCCAGCAGGGCTGGGACTAGCCCTTACAATGAGCAGTTCTTC	CASRAGTSPYNEQFF
TRBV12-3/TRBV12-4	TRBJ1-2	few	-	TGTGCCAGCAGTCAGGCGCAGGTTTATGGCTACACCTTC	CASSQAQVYGYTF
TRBV20-1	TRBJ2-3	-	-	TGCAGTGCCCCCCCGGGGGAGGATACGCAGTACTTT	CSAPPGEDTQYF
TRBV7-8	TRBJ2-3	medium-sized	TRBD2	TGTGCCAGCAGCGCATCTAGCGGGGACACAGATACGCAGTATTTT	CASSASSGDTDTQYF
TRBV5-5	TRBJ2-4	-	TRBD1	TGTGCCAGCAGCAACCGACAGGGGATCCTAGCCAAAAACATTCAGTACTTC	CASSNRQGILAKNIQYF
TRBV7-2	TRBJ2-7	-	TRBD2	TGTGCCAGCACCCAGCGGGAGGGGAGGGGCTACGAGCAGTACTTC	CASTQREGRGYEQYF
TRBV7-9	TRBJ1-4	many	TRBD1	TGTGCCAGCAGCCAGGGACAGTCTAATGAAAAACTGTTTTTT	CASSQGQSNEKLFF
TRBV20-1	TRBJ2-5	-	-	TGCAGTGCCCCTTGGGGCACCTTACTGACACCGTACTTC	CSAPWGTLLTPYF
TRBV20-1	TRBJ1-1	-	-	TGCAGTGCTAGAGACCAGACTACGAACACTGAAGCTTTCTTT	CSARDQTTNTEAFF
TRBV7-2	TRBJ1-2	-	-	TGTGCCAGCAGCTTATTGACAGACGCGATCTATGGCTACACCTTC	CASSLLTDAIYGYTF
TRBV19	TRBJ2-5	-	-	TGTGCCAGTAGTATAGCGGACCTCTCGGAGACCCAGTACTTC	CASSIADLSETQYF
TRBV5-1	TRBJ2-3	many	-	TGCGCCAGCAGCTTGGGCGGGCGGAGCACAGATACGCAGTATTTT	CASSLGGRSTDTQYF
TRBV2	TRBJ2-1	-	-	TGTGCCAGCAGGTGGCGAGCGGAGTACAATGAGCAGTTCTTC	CASRWRAEYNEQFF
TRBV19	TRBJ1-1	few	-	TGTGCCAGTAGTATGACAGCCACTGAAGCTTTCTTT	CASSMTATEAFF
TRBV7-8	TRBJ2-1	medium-sized	TRBD2	TGTGCCAGCAGCTTAGTGGGAGCGGGAACCCCCAATGAGCAGTTCTTC	CASSLVGAGTPNEQFF
TRBV7-8	TRBJ2-1	once	-	TGTGCCAGCAGCTTAGAGTACCGCGAGGAGCAGTTCTTC	CASSLEYREEQFF
TRBV20-1	TRBJ2-7	medium-sized	-	TGCAGTGGGGTGGGCGGTCCTCCCCTCTCCTACGAGCAGTACTTC	CSGVGGPPLSYEQYF
TRBV29-1	TRBJ1-1	few	-	TGCAGCGTTGATGCAGGGGCAACCACTGAAGCTTTCTTT	CSVDAGATTEAFF
TRBV6-1	TRBJ1-4	-	-	TGTGCCAGCAGTGAAGGTTCCGCAGGGGAAAAACTGTTTTTT	CASSEGSAGEKLFF
TRBV20-1	TRBJ2-1	-	TRBD2	TGCAGTGCCAGCGGAAGACAAAGCGGGACCTACAATGAGCAGTTCTTC	CSASGRQSGTYNEQFF
TRBV2	TRBJ1-5	few	-	TGTGCCAGCAAGGCAGGGGTAGAGGGCAATCAGCCCCAGCATTTT	CASKAGVEGNQPQHF
TRBV12-3/TRBV12-4	TRBJ1-1	-	TRBD1	TGTGCTAGCAGTCCCCGGGACAGAGCTACTGAAGCTTTCTTT	CASSPRDRATEAFF
TRBV2	TRBJ2-3	-	TRBD2	TGTGCCAGCAGATGGGGACTAGCGGGAGGCACAGATACGCAGTATTTT	CASRWGLAGGTDTQYF
TRBV7-8	TRBJ1-5	few	-	TGTGCCAGCAACTTAGGGGGTGGGACATATAGCGATCAGCCCCAGCATTTT	CASNLGGGTYSDQPQHF
TRBV11-2	TRBJ1-1	few	-	TGTGCCAGCAGCTTACTTGGAGGGACCGCTGTAGGGTTCTTT	CASSLLGGTAVGFF
TRBV5-1	TRBJ2-2	many	-	TGCGCCAGCAGGGCAAGAGACACCGGGGAGCTGTTTTTT	CASRARDTGELFF
TRBV20-1	TRBJ2-7	few	TRBD2	TGCAGTGCTATCGGGACTAGCGGGAGTCAGCAGTACTTC	CSAIGTSGSQQYF
TRBV20-1	TRBJ2-1	-	-	TGCAGTGCTCCGAAGACGCACAATGAGCAGTTCTTC	CSAPKTHNEQFF
TRBV20-1	TRBJ1-1	-	-	-	CSARPFGAEQYFGPGSNTDAFF
TRBV20-1	TRBJ2-5	-	-	TGCAGTGCTACAAGGGGCCAGCCCCAGTACTTC	CSATRGQPQYF
TRBV9	TRBJ1-5	medium-sized	-	TGTGCCAGCAGCGTAGGCGTAAACAATCAGCCCCAGCATTTT	CASSVGVNNQPQHF
TRBV11-2	TRBJ2-2	-	-	TGTGCCAGCAGCCCACAAACGGGGTTAACCGGGGAGCTGTTTTTT	CASSPQTGLTGELFF
TRBV9	TRBJ1-1	-	TRBD1	TGTGCCAGCAACCAGGGGGACCCAAACACTGAAGCTTTCTTT	CASNQGDPNTEAFF
TRBV15	TRBJ2-3	-	TRBD2	TGTGCCACCAGCAGAGCTGGCGGGAGTTTTCTATTAGATACGCAGTATTTT	CATSRAGGSFLLDTQYF
TRBV27	TRBJ2-7	few	-	TGTGCCAGCAGTTTATCTGGCCGGGGCTACGGCCCCTACGAGCAGTACTTC	CASSLSGRGYGPYEQYF
TRBV19	TRBJ2-7	few	-	TGTGCCAGTAGTAGTGGCTACGAGCAGTACTTC	CASSSGYEQYF
TRBV7-2	TRBJ1-1	-	-	TGTGCCAGCAGCGTTTCCGGGACGGTGAACACTGAAGCTTTCTTT	CASSVSGTVNTEAFF
TRBV20-1	TRBJ2-7	-	-	TGCAGTGCGCCACTGGGGCGGTCGTCAGGGGACGAGCAGTACTTC	CSAPLGRSSGDEQYF
TRBV15	TRBJ1-2	-	TRBD1	TGTGCCACCAGCAGAGAAGACCGGGACAGCTATGGCTACACCTTC	CATSREDRDSYGYTF
TRBV19	TRBJ2-1	-	TRBD2	TGTGCCAGTAGCCGGACTAGCGGGAGTACCGATGAGCAGTTCTTC	CASSRTSGSTDEQFF
TRBV24-1	TRBJ2-2	few	TRBD2	TGTGCCACCAGTGATTCGACTAGCCCAACCGGGGAGCTGTTTTTT	CATSDSTSPTGELFF
TRBV29-1	TRBJ1-2	medium-sized	TRBD1	TGCAGCGCGCCCGAGGTGGGACAGAACTATGGCTACACCTTC	CSAPEVGQNYGYTF
TRBV28	TRBJ2-2	-	TRBD2	TGTGCCAGCAGTCCCTTTACTAGCGGGAGGCCCCTACGCGCGAACACCGGGGAGCTGTTTTTT	CASSPFTSGRPLRANTGELFF
TRBV28	TRBJ2-5	many	-	TGTGCCAGCAGACTTAGCGGTGAAGAGACCCAGTACTTC	CASRLSGEETQYF
TRBV5-1	TRBJ2-1	many	TRBD2	TGCGCCAGCAGCCCCGGGACTAGCGGGGGCCTCCCCCCCTACAATGAGCAGTTCTTC	CASSPGTSGGLPPYNEQFF
TRBV20-1	TRBJ2-7	-	-	TGCAGTGCTCCCCTCTATAAAGCCTACGAGCAGTACTTC	CSAPLYKAYEQYF